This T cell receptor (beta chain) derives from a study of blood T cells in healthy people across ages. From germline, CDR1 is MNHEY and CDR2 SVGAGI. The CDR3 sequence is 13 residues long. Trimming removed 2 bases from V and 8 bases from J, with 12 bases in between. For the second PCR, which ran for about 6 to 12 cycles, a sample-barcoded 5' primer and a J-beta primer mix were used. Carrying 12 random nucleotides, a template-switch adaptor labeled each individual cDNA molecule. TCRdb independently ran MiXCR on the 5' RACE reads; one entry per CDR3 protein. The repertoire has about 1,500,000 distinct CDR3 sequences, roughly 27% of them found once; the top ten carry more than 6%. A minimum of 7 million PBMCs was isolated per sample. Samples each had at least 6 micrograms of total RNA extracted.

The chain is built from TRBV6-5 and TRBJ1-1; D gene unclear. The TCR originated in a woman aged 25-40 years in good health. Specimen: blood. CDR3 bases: TGTGCCAGCAGTTACCGGGGTTGGGCCGAAGCTTTCTTT. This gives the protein CASSYRGWAEAFF.